The clone carrying this T cell receptor beta chain occurred many times. The data originate from a study of tumor-infiltrating lymphocytes in primary liver carcinoma. The ends lost 4 bases at V and 5 bases at J; junction bases unmatched: 14. CDR3 length: 17 amino acids. Germline-derived CDR1 and CDR2 are SQVTM and ANQGSEA. The investigators made TCR beta cDNA from 400 to 500 ng total RNA, using a constant-region primer. Each TCR beta library was derived from three nested multiplex PCR rounds that employed slightly modified ARM-PCR. Running roughly 10 cycles apiece, the first two PCR rounds relied on TRBV1-TRBV30 forward primers together with a C-beta reverse primer. One entry per CDR3 protein, called by TCRdb with MiXCR from the multiplex PCR reads. The table has a few hundred thousand distinct CDR3 sequences, around 50% seen once. Blood RNA was derived from unsorted whole blood, and germline DNA was extracted too.

The sample comprised peripheral blood. This TCR was recovered from a woman in her twenties or thirties with primary liver carcinoma and hepatitis B virus infection. The rearrangement joins TRBV29-1 to TRBJ2-4, with TRBD2 identical over 10 bases. The CDR3 protein is CSVVIGGSGRAQNIQYF. Here the CDR3 DNA reads TGCAGCGTTGTCATCGGGGGGAGCGGGAGGGCGCAAAACATTCAGTACTTC.